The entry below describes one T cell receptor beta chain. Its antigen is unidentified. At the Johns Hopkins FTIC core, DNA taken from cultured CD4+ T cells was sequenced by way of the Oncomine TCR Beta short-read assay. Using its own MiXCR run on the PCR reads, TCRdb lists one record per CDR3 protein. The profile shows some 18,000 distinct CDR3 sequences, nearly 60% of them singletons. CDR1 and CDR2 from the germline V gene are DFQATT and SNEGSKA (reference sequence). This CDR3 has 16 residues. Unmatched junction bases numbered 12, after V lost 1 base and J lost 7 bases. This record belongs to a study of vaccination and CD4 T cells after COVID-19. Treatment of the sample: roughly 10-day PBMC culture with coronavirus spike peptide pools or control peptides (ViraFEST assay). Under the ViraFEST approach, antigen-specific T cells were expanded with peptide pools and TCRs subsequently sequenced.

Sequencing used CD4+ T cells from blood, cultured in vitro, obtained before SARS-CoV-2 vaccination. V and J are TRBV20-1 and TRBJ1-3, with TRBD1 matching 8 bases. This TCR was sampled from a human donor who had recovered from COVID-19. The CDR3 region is CSARALDRDAYNTIYF. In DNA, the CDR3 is TGCAGTGCTAGAGCCTTGGACAGGGACGCATACAACACCATATATTTT.